This T cell receptor beta chain was captured in a study of radiotherapy plus CTLA-4 blockade in lung cancer. Study-level information: Among patients, under 20% showed objective responses, and 30% to 35% had disease control. The study, taken as a whole, reports: In blood, tumor-derived TCR clones expanded after radiotherapy plus ipilimumab.

V was shortened by 6 bases and J by 7 bases, with 15 bases between the two germline ends. Germline loops: CDR1 SEHNR, CDR2 FQNEAQ (reference sequence). This CDR3 region has 14 residues. This table comes from immunoSEQ multiplex PCR, and its TCRdb copy is limited to in-frame clones, with some not included. The sample lists about 98,000 clones; 80% to 85% were seen once. Focal radiation plus CTLA-4 blockade with ipilimumab was administered to patients who had chemo-refractory metastatic non-small-cell lung cancer. As for this clone: The antigen remains undetermined.

V gene TRBV7-9 combines with J gene TRBJ1-4; tentative D call: TRBD1 (5 bases). The starting material was peripheral blood, obtained from a patient treated with radiotherapy plus ipilimumab. This sequence originates from a human donor with non-small cell lung cancer who had a partial response to radiotherapy plus ipilimumab. CDR3 coding DNA: TGTGCCAGCAGTTTACAGGTGCTGAGTGAAAAACTGTTTTTT. This encodes CASSLQVLSEKLFF.